This T cell receptor beta chain was identified in a study of siplizumab effects on memory and regulatory T cells. TCRdb's table, derived via immunoSEQ multiplex PCR, lists solely in-frame clones and lacks some. The table lists around 83,000 clones, about 90% of them singletons. Unmatched junction bases numbered 6, after V lost 4 bases and J lost 8 bases. Germline V gene sequence: CDR1 LNHDA, CDR2 SQIVND (reference sequence). The CDR3 is made up of 14 amino acids. Regarding the study as a whole: Roughly 75-95% of dividing CD4+ or CD8+ clones were without an attributable naive or memory phenotype. Mapping to unstimulated subsets was achieved for only a minor fraction of alloreactive clones. Reactions containing siplizumab showed mappable alloreactive CD4+ clones averaging approximately 75% Treg-derived, versus 26.9% in controls.

A note on this clone: The antigen remains unidentified.

The sample taken for sequencing was CD4+ T cells sorted from blood. The gene calls are TRBV19 and TRBJ1-4; 8 positions match TRBD1. This clonotype was obtained from a human donor in good health. The chain's CDR3 is CASSKDRVEEKLFF. The CDR3 DNA reads as TGTGCCAGTAGTAAGGACAGGGTTGAAGAAAAACTGTTTTTT.